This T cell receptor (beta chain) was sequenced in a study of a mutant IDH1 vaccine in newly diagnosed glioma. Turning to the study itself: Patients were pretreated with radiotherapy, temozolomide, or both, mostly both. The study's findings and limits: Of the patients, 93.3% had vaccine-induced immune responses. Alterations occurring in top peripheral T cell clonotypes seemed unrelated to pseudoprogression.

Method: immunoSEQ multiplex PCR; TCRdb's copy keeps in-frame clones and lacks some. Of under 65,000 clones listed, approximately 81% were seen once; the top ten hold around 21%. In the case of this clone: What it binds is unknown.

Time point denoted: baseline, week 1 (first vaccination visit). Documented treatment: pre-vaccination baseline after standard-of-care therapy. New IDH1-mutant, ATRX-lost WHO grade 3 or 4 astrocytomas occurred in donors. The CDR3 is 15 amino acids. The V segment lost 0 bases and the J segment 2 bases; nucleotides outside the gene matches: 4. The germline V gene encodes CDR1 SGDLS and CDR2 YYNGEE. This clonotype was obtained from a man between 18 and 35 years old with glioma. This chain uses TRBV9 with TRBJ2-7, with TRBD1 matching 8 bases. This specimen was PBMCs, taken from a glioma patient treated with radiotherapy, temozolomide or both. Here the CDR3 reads CASSVAGGPAYEQYF. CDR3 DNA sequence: TGTGCCAGCAGCGTAGCAGGGGGCCCCGCCTACGAGCAGTACTTC.